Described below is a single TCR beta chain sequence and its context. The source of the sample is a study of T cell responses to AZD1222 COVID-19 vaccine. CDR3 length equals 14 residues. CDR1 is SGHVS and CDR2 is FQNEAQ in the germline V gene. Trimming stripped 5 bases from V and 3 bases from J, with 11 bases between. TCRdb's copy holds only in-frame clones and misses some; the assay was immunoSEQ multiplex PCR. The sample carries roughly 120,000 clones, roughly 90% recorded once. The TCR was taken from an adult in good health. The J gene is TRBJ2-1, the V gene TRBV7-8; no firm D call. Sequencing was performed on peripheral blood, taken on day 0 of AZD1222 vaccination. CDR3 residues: CASSLRTFYNEQFF. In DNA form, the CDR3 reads TGTGCCAGCAGCCTTCGGACGTTCTACAATGAGCAGTTCTTC.